Here is one T cell receptor (beta chain) with its context. Its matching antigen is unknown. Germline-derived CDR1 and CDR2 are MNHEY and SVGAGI. This CDR3 comprises 14 residues. This sample was taken from a study of beta chain features in type 1 diabetes. The whole isolated RNA underwent reverse transcription, so sequencing captured expressed TCRB transcripts. Sequenced by immunoSEQ multiplex PCR; TCRdb stores in-frame clones only, minus some. The table has 500,000 to 700,000 clones, 15% seen once. Study outcomes and limitations: Any HLA-type effect on TCRB rearrangement remained unresolved here. Patients showed naive, central memory and Treg TCRB repertoires that appeared more similar than those of healthy donors.

CD45RO/CCR7/CD25/CD127/CD95/CD27 separated CD4+ naive, central memory, regulatory and stem cell-like memory cells by sorting. Sorting gave populations that all exceeded 98% purity. Material: naive CD4+ T cells from blood. This rearrangement joins TRBV6-5 to TRBJ1-2, with 7 nucleotides matching TRBD1. The source is a man aged 18 to 29 in good health. CDR3 DNA sequence: TGTGCGGTGGGAGGACAGGTCAAAAACTATGGCTACACCTTC. Translated: CAVGGQVKNYGYTF.